The 29 T cell receptor beta chains presented below share a single source sample, sequenced in a study of blood T cell repertoires in COVID-19. Sequenced by immunoSEQ multiplex PCR; TCRdb stores in-frame clones only, minus some. Of 75,000 to 80,000 clones listed, roughly 90% were seen once; the top ten hold 15% to 20%. The sequenced sample was peripheral blood. The receptor source for this set is a human donor in a cohort sampled during active COVID-19.

This chain joins TRBV4-2 and TRBJ1-2; D might be TRBD1 (6 bases). This CDR3 has 15 residues. Looked up from germline, CDR1 is LGHNA and CDR2 is YNFKEQ. V gave up 2 bases and J gave up 5 bases, with 15 bases separating them. In nucleotides, the CDR3 is TGTGCCAGCAGCCAACCCAGGACAGAGGGATATGGCTACACCTTC. Protein: CASSQPRTEGYGYTF.

This rearrangement joins TRBV25-1 to TRBJ1-2; 8 bases align to TRBD1. Per the germline V gene, CDR1 is MGHDK and CDR2 is SYGVNS. V shed 4 bases and J 3 bases; nucleotides not matched to a gene: 7. This CDR3 is 15 amino acids long. The chain's CDR3 is CASSGHQGADYGYTF. The CDR3 bases are TGTGCCAGCAGTGGACACCAGGGGGCAGACTATGGCTACACCTTC.

This chain links TRBV6-5 with TRBJ2-4; D gene uncertain. Germline V gene data show CDR1 as MNHEY and CDR2 as SVGAGI. The V end was cut by 4 bases, the J end by 8 bases, with 6 bases between. The CDR3 consists of 11 residues. The CDR3 region has the DNA TGTGCCAGCAGTTCTCCCGACATTCAGTACTTC. Its protein is CASSSPDIQYF.

The table lists this clone with a few counts. J is TRBJ2-5 and V is TRBV9, with TRBD2 matching 8 bases. The CDR3 is 18 residues long. Germline CDR1 SGDLS, CDR2 YYNGEE. J was trimmed by 0 bases and V by 1 base; bases with no gene match: 11. The CDR3 DNA is TGTGCCAGCAGCGTAAAACGGGAGGGCCCGATATACCAAGAGACCCAGTACTTC. The encoded protein is CASSVKREGPIYQETQYF.

V usage is TRBV4-1 and J usage is TRBJ2-3, with D hard to call. CDR1 and CDR2 from the germline V gene are MGHRA and YSYEKL. With 1 base removed from V and 2 bases from J, the gap between germline ends came to 7 bases. This CDR3 contains 14 residues. The CDR3 nucleotides read TGCGCCAGCAGCCAAGTCGGGTACACAGATACGCAGTATTTT. It translates to CASSQVGYTDTQYF.

V gene TRBV5-8 combines with J gene TRBJ1-4; a possible D gene is TRBD1 (6 bases). Germline V gene lookup returns CDR1 SGHTS and CDR2 YDEGEE. This CDR3 is 14 amino acids long. V shed 4 bases and J shed 8 bases, with 15 bases lying between them. Here the CDR3 reads CASSPRGRGEKLFF. For the CDR3, the DNA is TGTGCCAGCAGCCCCAGGGGCCGGGGCGAAAAACTGTTTTTT.

The rearrangement joins TRBV28 to TRBJ2-1; 7 nucleotides align to TRBD1. V lost 1 base and J lost 10; bases outside the gene matches: 10. The CDR3 runs to 15 residues. The germline V gene encodes CDR1 MDHEN and CDR2 SYDVKM. This CDR3 is CASSLLGGAMGEQFF. CDR3 bases: TGTGCCAGCAGTTTATTAGGGGGCGCGATGGGAGAGCAGTTCTTC.

The rearrangement uses TRBV4-1 and TRBJ2-5; TRBD1 matches at 11 bases. V lost 7 bases to trimming and J lost 5 bases; unmatched junction nucleotides: 15. Germline V CDR1 and CDR2: MGHRA, YSYEKL. This CDR3 has 17 residues. The CDR3 DNA reads TGCGCCAGCAAGCTAGGGGGCGGACAGGGGGCCGGCGAGACCCAGTACTTC. Translating it yields CASKLGGGQGAGETQYF.

The chain carries TRBV11-3 and TRBJ2-1; maybe TRBD2 (5 bases). The CDR3 sequence is 12 residues long. Trimming shortened V by 4 bases and J by 11 bases, and 12 bases separated the two germline ends. Germline V gene sequence: CDR1 SGHNT, CDR2 YENEEA. For the CDR3, the DNA is TGTGCCAGCAGCTGGGAACCGGGAAAGCAGTTCTTC. Its protein product is CASSWEPGKQFF.

This clone was found once. The rearrangement uses TRBV11-1 and TRBJ1-2, with 7 bases lining up with TRBD1. The V gene's germline CDR1 is SGHAT and CDR2 FQDESV (reference sequence). V trimming: 5 bases; J trimming: 7 bases; junction bases outside the gene matches: 4. This CDR3 comprises 12 residues. CDR3 bases: TGTGCCAGCAGCCTCTACAGGGGTGGCTACACCTTC. This gives the protein CASSLYRGGYTF.

This clone appeared a few times. Mismatch with germline at one junction end may stem from a read error. The chain links TRBV4-2 to TRBJ2-7, with D possibly matching TRBD1 (7 bases). This CDR3 is built from 9 residues. Germline lookup yields CDR1 LGHNA and CDR2 YNFKEQ. The CDR3 sequence is CASSHRGVF. DNA of the CDR3: TGTGCCAGCAGCCACAGGGGGGTGTTC.

This clone showed up just once. The chain couples TRBV6-6 to TRBJ2-3, with 7 bases matching TRBD2. This CDR3 contains 15 residues. The germline gives CDR1 MNHNY, CDR2 SVGAGI (reference sequence). Trimming at V came to 8 bases and at J to 0 bases, leaving 8 bases not matched to a gene. The CDR3 loop is CASGSRGVSTDTQYF. CDR3 coding DNA: TGTGCCAGCGGTTCTCGGGGGGTAAGCACAGATACGCAGTATTTT.

The chain is built from TRBV6-6 and TRBJ1-2; possible D gene TRBD1, 5 bases. Between the trimmed V and J ends, which lost 4 bases and 4 bases, there was a span of 16 bases. This CDR3 is built from 15 residues. The germline CDR1 and CDR2 sequences are MNHNY and SVGAGI (reference sequence). CDR3 sequence: CASSSGTYALYGYTF. The CDR3, as DNA: TGTGCCAGCAGTTCTGGGACTTACGCCCTCTATGGCTACACCTTC.

This sequence joins TRBV28 and TRBJ1-1; the D is unclear. The V end lost 6 bases, the J end lost 7 bases, and 12 bases lay between the germline ends. Germline lookup yields CDR1 MDHEN and CDR2 SYDVKM. The CDR3 runs 12 residues. The CDR3 sequence is CASSRQAGEAFF. The CDR3 DNA is TGTGCCAGCAGCCGCCAGGCAGGTGAAGCTTTCTTT.

This chain uses TRBV15 with TRBJ1-2; D not resolved. CDR1 is LNHNV and CDR2 is YYDKDF in the germline V gene (reference sequence). The length of the CDR3 is 13 residues. Trimming removed 0 bases from V and 2 bases from J, with 4 bases in between. CDR3 DNA: TGTGCCACCAGCAGAGATATCAACTATGGCTACACCTTC. Translating it yields CATSRDINYGYTF. The full variable domain, with the rest looked up from reference TRBV15 and TRBJ1-2, is DAMVIQNPRYQVTQFGKPVTLSCSQTLNHNVMYWYQQKSSQAPKLLFHYYDKDFNNEADTPDNFQSRRPNTSFCFLDIRSPGLGDTAMYLCATSRDINYGYTFGSGTRLTVV.

In its sample, this clone was seen once. The chain joins TRBV7-3 to TRBJ1-1; 8 bases align to TRBD1. The CDR3 is made up of 13 amino acids. CDR1 is SGHTA and CDR2 is FQGTGA in the germline V gene. V shed 4 bases, J shed 12 bases, and the junction held 10 bases outside the gene matches. Here the CDR3 reads CASSSRLDRETFF. CDR3 in DNA: TGTGCCAGCAGCTCTCGCCTGGACAGGGAGACTTTCTTT.

This chain uses TRBV6-5 with TRBJ2-3; D call uncertain. Trimming stripped 6 bases from V and 2 bases from J, with 15 bases between. Germline assignment: CDR1 MNHEY and CDR2 SVGAGI. The CDR3 runs to 15 residues. The CDR3 loop is CASRLMTLPTDTQYF. The CDR3 DNA reads as TGTGCCAGCAGACTCATGACTCTCCCCACAGATACGCAGTATTTT.

The chain joins TRBV7-3 to TRBJ2-1, with TRBD2 matching over 10 bases. The V segment lost 2 bases and the J segment 9 bases; nucleotides outside the gene matches: 7. CDR3 length equals 15 residues. Germline V gene data show CDR1 as SGHTA and CDR2 as FQGTGA. The CDR3 protein is CASSLGLAGEGEQFF. Here the CDR3 DNA reads TGTGCCAGCAGCTTAGGGCTAGCGGGAGAAGGTGAGCAGTTCTTC. Using reference TRBV7-3 and TRBJ2-1 for the parts outside the CDR3, the full variable domain is GAGVSQTPSNKVTEKGKYVELRCDPISGHTALYWYRQSLGQGPEFLIYFQGTGAADDSGLPNDRFFAVRPEGSVSTLKIQRTERGDSAVYLCASSLGLAGEGEQFFGPGTRLTVL.

The chain is built from TRBV10-3 and TRBJ2-7; a possible D gene is TRBD2 (5 bases). Per germline, CDR1 ENHRY and CDR2 SYGVKD. The CDR3 contains 14 residues. Trimming left V 2 bases short and J 4 bases short, with 12 bases between. The CDR3 is CAISEALGEYEQYF. The CDR3 region has the DNA TGTGCCATCAGTGAGGCTCTGGGAGAATACGAGCAGTACTTC.

The chain joins TRBV5-1 to TRBJ1-2; 8 bases agree with TRBD1. The CDR3 has 13 residues. Per the germline V gene, CDR1 is SGHRS and CDR2 is YFSETQ. J was trimmed by 10 bases and V by 1 base; bases with no gene match: 6. The CDR3 here is CASSLRQGKAYTF. The CDR3 coding sequence is TGCGCCAGCAGCTTGCGACAGGGGAAGGCCTACACCTTC.

The CDR3 region is CASSLTATNEKLFF. The CDR3 DNA reads TGTGCCAGCAGCCTGACTGCGACTAATGAAAAACTGTTTTTT. This chain joins TRBV3-1 (or the pseudogene TRBV3-2) and TRBJ1-4; D is unresolved. CDR1 is LGHDT, CDR2 YNNKEL, per germline (reference sequence). The germline V and J ends were trimmed by 4 bases and 2 bases, with 8 bases remaining between them. This CDR3 comprises 14 residues.

The V call is TRBV4-2, the J call TRBJ2-1; 8 bases fit TRBD2. Germline CDR1 and CDR2: LGHNA and YNFKEQ. The CDR3 length is 15 residues. The trim removed 1 base at V and 10 bases at J, leaving 9 bases unmatched. The CDR3: CASSQGGGGSVEQFF. In DNA, the CDR3 is TGTGCCAGCAGCCAAGGAGGCGGGGGGTCCGTAGAGCAGTTCTTC.

The rearrangement joins TRBV24-1 to TRBJ2-1, with D perhaps matching TRBD1 (5 bases). CDR3 size: 15 residues. V was cut by 0 bases and J by 7 bases, with 12 bases left in between. From germline, CDR1 is KGHDR and CDR2 SFDVKD. CDR3 DNA: TGTGCCACCAGTGATTTGCAGTGGCAGGGTAATGAGCAGTTCTTC. This encodes CATSDLQWQGNEQFF.

The chain is built from TRBV5-5 and TRBJ2-1; 9 bases are a match to TRBD2. CDR1 SGHKS and CDR2 YYEKEE come from the germline V gene (reference sequence). The CDR3 is 14 residues long. The J segment lost 6 bases and the V segment lost 2 bases, leaving 3 bases of the junction unmatched. Written as DNA, the CDR3 is TGTGCCAGCAGCTTCGGCGGGGGGGCCAATGAGCAGTTCTTC. This gives the protein CASSFGGGANEQFF.

The CDR3 nucleotides read TGTGCCAGCAGCTATAGAGACAGGACCAACAATCAGCCCCAGCATTTT. Protein: CASSYRDRTNNQPQHF. The rearrangement links TRBV14 to TRBJ1-5, with D perhaps matching TRBD1 (6 bases). CDR1 and CDR2 from the germline V gene are SGHDN and FVKESK. V lost 5 bases, J lost 3 bases, and 17 bases lay in between. The CDR3 is made up of 16 amino acids.

V is TRBV27 and J is TRBJ2-7; 8 bases fit TRBD2. With 2 bases clipped from V and 5 bases from J, the junction kept 5 bases outside the gene matches. The CDR3 is 14 residues long. Per germline, CDR1 MNHEY and CDR2 SMNVEV (reference sequence). The DNA for the CDR3 is TGTGCCAGCAGTTTAAAGGGACTAGGGCACGAGCAGTACTTC. It specifies CASSLKGLGHEQYF.

This chain uses TRBV6-2 or TRBV6-3 with TRBJ1-1; D perhaps matches TRBD1 (5 bases). Germline loops: CDR1 MNHEY, CDR2 SVGEGT. This CDR3 has 12 amino acids. Trimming took off 8 bases at V and 3 bases at J, with 10 bases between the two ends. The CDR3 DNA reads TGTGCCAGCGGCCCACAGGACACTGAAGCTTTCTTT. This codes for CASGPQDTEAFF.

The rearrangement joins TRBV4-2 to TRBJ2-1, with D perhaps matching TRBD1 (7 bases). This CDR3 spans 16 amino acids. Per germline, CDR1 LGHNA and CDR2 YNFKEQ. Trimming pared 0 bases from V and 7 bases from J, leaving 16 bases between. Written as DNA, the CDR3 is TGTGCCAGCAGCCAAGATAGGAGGGGGCTACAAAATGAGCAGTTCTTC. Translating gives CASSQDRRGLQNEQFF.

The rearrangement uses TRBV5-1 and TRBJ2-7, with D perhaps TRBD2 (6 bases). V was pared by 4 bases and J by 4 bases, with 18 bases between. Germline CDR1 is SGHRS and CDR2 is YFSETQ. The CDR3 covers 15 residues. CDR3 coding DNA: TGCGCCAGCAGCACCTTTAGCGGACTCTCGTACGAGCAGTACTTC. It codes for CASSTFSGLSYEQYF.